Listed here are 20 T cell receptor beta chains from one sample, sequenced in a study of cytomegalovirus exposure and HLA in healthy donors. Some clones are missing from TCRdb's copy, which holds only in-frame ones; the method was immunoSEQ multiplex PCR. The sample consists of 150,000 to 180,000 clones, about 82% of them appearing once. Sequenced material: PBMCs. The origin of the receptors is a human donor in good health.

The chain combines TRBV2 with TRBJ2-5; D is perhaps TRBD1 (6 bases). Looked up from germline, CDR1 is SNHLY and CDR2 is FYNNEI. The CDR3 spans 15 residues. Between the trimmed V and J ends, which lost 0 bases and 4 bases, there was a span of 12 bases. CDR3 loop: CASSEAEAGAETQYF. Here the CDR3 DNA reads TGTGCCAGCAGTGAAGCGGAGGCAGGGGCAGAGACCCAGTACTTC.

In its sample, this clone was seen once. This rearrangement joins TRBV7-9 to TRBJ1-5; weak D call: TRBD1 (5 bases). The length of the CDR3 is 16 residues. V was cut by 5 bases and J by 7 bases, with 21 bases left in between. CDR1 and CDR2 (germline): SEHNR, FQNEAQ (reference sequence). The CDR3 protein is CASSPLLPGVGQPQHF. The CDR3 DNA reads TGTGCCAGCAGCCCATTACTACCGGGGGTCGGGCAGCCCCAGCATTTT.

The chain joins TRBV10-1 to TRBJ2-7; maybe TRBD1 (6 bases). V lost 0 bases and J lost 0, with 9 bases in between. Germline V gene lookup returns CDR1 WNHNN and CDR2 SYGVQD (reference sequence). The CDR3 has 15 amino acids. The CDR3 DNA follows: TGCGCCAGCAGTGAGTCGGGACAACTCTCCTACGAGCAGTACTTC. It codes for CASSESGQLSYEQYF.

The chain has TRBV30 and TRBJ2-7; 12 nucleotides agree with TRBD2. From germline, CDR1 is GTSNPN and CDR2 SVGIG (reference sequence). This CDR3 spans 15 amino acids. J lost 5 bases, V lost 1 base, and 6 bases had no gene match. The DNA for the CDR3 is TGTGCCTGGAGTGATAAGACTAGCGGGAGTAACGAGCAGTACTTC. Translating gives CAWSDKTSGSNEQYF.

V and J are TRBV11-2 and TRBJ2-5, with TRBD1 identical over 9 bases. CDR1 SGHAT and CDR2 FQNNGV come from the germline V gene. This CDR3 comprises 16 residues. J gave up 4 bases and V 5 bases, and 11 bases lay outside the gene matches. The CDR3 coding sequence is TGTGCCAGCAGCAAACTGACAGGGGGTGGACCAGAGACCCAGTACTTC. It is translated as CASSKLTGGGPETQYF.

The gene calls are TRBV27 and TRBJ2-7; 8 nucleotides match TRBD1. The CDR3 is 14 amino acids. CDR1 is MNHEY and CDR2 is SMNVEV in the germline V gene (reference sequence). Trimming cost V 6 bases and J 3 bases; bases outside gene matches: 7. CDR3 DNA: TGTGCCAGCAGGACCGGGACAGGTCTCTACGAGCAGTACTTC. As protein: CASRTGTGLYEQYF.

This clone showed up just a few times. The chain combines TRBV12-5 with TRBJ1-2, with D perhaps matching TRBD1 (5 bases). This CDR3 contains 13 residues. The V gene's germline CDR1 is LGHNT and CDR2 FRNRAP. Between the trimmed V and J ends, which lost 6 bases and 4 bases, there was a span of 12 bases. CDR3 nucleotides: TGTGCTAGTGGCACACAGGTGTCCTATGGCTACACCTTC. This gives the protein CASGTQVSYGYTF.

The genes are TRBV7-2 and TRBJ1-6; possibly TRBD1 for D (6 bases). CDR1 and CDR2 (germline): SGHTA, FQGNSA. Trimming shortened V by 5 bases and J by 0 bases, and 14 bases separated the two germline ends. The CDR3 runs to 17 residues. DNA of the CDR3: TGTGCCAGCAGCCCCAGAGGGGGAAGCTCCTATAATTCACCCCTCCACTTT. Translated, it gives CASSPRGGSSYNSPLHF.

This clone was seen only once. The rearrangement links TRBV6-6 to TRBJ2-7; maybe TRBD1 (6 bases). The CDR3 runs 16 residues. Germline V gene sequence: CDR1 MNHNY, CDR2 SVGAGI (reference sequence). Deletions cut 2 bases from V and 2 bases from J, with 16 bases between. The CDR3 loop reads CASSYPEDSKAYEQYF. The CDR3 nucleotides read TGTGCCAGCAGTTACCCAGAGGACAGCAAAGCCTACGAGCAGTACTTC.

V is TRBV5-1 and J is TRBJ1-5, with D possibly being TRBD1 (5 bases). This CDR3 region has 14 residues. Germline V gives CDR1 SGHRS, CDR2 YFSETQ. Between the trimmed V and J ends, which lost 4 bases and 3 bases, there was a span of 11 bases. CDR3 in amino acids: CASSPGGSNQPQHF. The DNA of the CDR3 is TGCGCCAGCAGCCCGGGGGGATCCAATCAGCCCCAGCATTTT.

CDR3 coding DNA: TGCGCCAGCAGCCCACTCGGCGGGGGGGCCAACGTCCTGACTTTC. Its translation: CASSPLGGGANVLTF. The gene calls are TRBV4-3 and TRBJ2-6; weak D call: TRBD2 (5 bases). V lost 4 bases and J 4 bases, leaving 11 bases between the germline ends. From germline, CDR1 is LGHNA and CDR2 YSLEER. This CDR3 has 15 residues.

The chain combines TRBV5-1 with TRBJ2-1, with 7 bases aligning to TRBD1. CDR1 SGHRS and CDR2 YFSETQ come from the germline V gene. The ends lost 7 bases at V and 1 base at J; junction bases unmatched: 5. The CDR3 length is 14 residues. The CDR3, as DNA: TGCGCCAGCTCAGACAGGGCGTCCTACAATGAGCAGTTCTTC. Translating gives CASSDRASYNEQFF.

The V call is TRBV14, the J call TRBJ2-7, with 7 bases that match TRBD1. The CDR3 covers 16 residues. The ends lost 4 bases at V and 1 base at J; junction bases unmatched: 10. Germline V gene lookup returns CDR1 SGHDN and CDR2 FVKESK. Here the CDR3 reads CASSPTYGQESYEQYF. Here the CDR3 DNA reads TGTGCCAGCAGCCCGACATATGGACAGGAGTCCTACGAGCAGTACTTC.

The chain uses TRBV7-8 and TRBJ2-1; D is possibly TRBD1 (5 bases). Germline V lookup: CDR1 SGHVS, CDR2 FQNEAQ. V gave up 1 base and J gave up 4 bases, with 8 bases separating them. CDR3 size: 14 residues. CDR3 in amino acids: CASSLGGIYNEQFF. The CDR3 DNA reads TGTGCCAGCAGCTTAGGGGGCATATACAATGAGCAGTTCTTC.

This clone was recorded once. The chain uses TRBV4-2 and TRBJ2-1; D ambiguous. The CDR3 totals 14 residues. V was pared by 3 bases and J by 3 bases, with 9 bases between. The germline CDR1 and CDR2 sequences are LGHNA and YNFKEQ. The CDR3 here is CASSQRTNYNEQFF. CDR3 bases: TGTGCCAGCAGCCAGAGAACTAACTACAATGAGCAGTTCTTC.

The chain couples TRBV27 to TRBJ1-2; D is undetermined. Germline lookup yields CDR1 MNHEY and CDR2 SMNVEV (reference sequence). The CDR3 is made up of 11 amino acids. Trimming left V 5 bases short and J 6 bases short, with 7 bases between. DNA of the CDR3: TGTGCCAGCAGTACTGGTAATGGCTACACCTTC. As protein: CASSTGNGYTF.

V is TRBV15 and J is TRBJ2-2; a weak D match, TRBD2 (5 bases). Germline lookup yields CDR1 LNHNV and CDR2 YYDKDF (reference sequence). V lost 3 bases and J lost 5, with 16 bases in between. This CDR3 contains 16 residues. The CDR3 nucleotides are TGTGCCACCAGCAGCCCGGGAACCATAGGAACCGGGGAGCTGTTTTTT. Amino acid sequence: CATSSPGTIGTGELFF.

This clone turned up a few times. The rearrangement joins TRBV5-8 to TRBJ1-1, with a tentative D call TRBD1 (5 bases). Trimming shortened V by 4 bases and J by 6 bases, and 19 bases separated the two germline ends. The CDR3 extends over 15 amino acids. Germline assignment: CDR1 SGHTS and CDR2 YDEGEE. CDR3: CASSIALGTGAEAFF. CDR3 coding DNA: TGTGCCAGCAGCATCGCCCTAGGGACTGGGGCTGAAGCTTTCTTT.

This clone was seen just once. This rearrangement joins TRBV23-1 to TRBJ2-2; TRBD1 matches 9 bases. TRBV23-1 belongs to the ORF category, with a function that is uncertain. V shed 1 base, J shed 4 bases, and the junction held 7 bases outside the gene matches. The CDR3 is 17 amino acids. Written as DNA, the CDR3 is TGCGCCAGCAGTCAATACCGGGGGACAGGGCGCACCGGGGAGCTGTTTTTT. It specifies CASSQYRGTGRTGELFF.

The chain is built from TRBV27 and TRBJ2-1, with 7 positions matching TRBD1. CDR3 size: 15 residues. Unmatched junction bases numbered 7, after V lost 3 bases and J lost 5 bases. Germline V gives CDR1 MNHEY, CDR2 SMNVEV (reference sequence). DNA of the CDR3: TGTGCCAGCAGTTTTCGACAGGGAAGGAACAATGAGCAGTTCTTC. Amino acids: CASSFRQGRNNEQFF.